The 9 T cell receptor beta chains in this list originate from one sample, sequenced in a study of blood T cell repertoires in COVID-19. Some clones are missing from TCRdb's copy, which holds only in-frame ones; the method was immunoSEQ multiplex PCR. This repertoire shows 150,000 or so clones, approximately 88% found once; its top ten account for roughly 14%. The sequencing sample was made of peripheral blood. These receptor sequences come from a man between 18 and 29 years old with active or convalescent COVID-19.

In this sample, this clone turned up once. V is TRBV4-2 and J is TRBJ1-2; 7 bases agree with TRBD1. V trimming: 4 bases; J trimming: 6 bases; junction bases outside the gene matches: 11. The CDR3 is 15 residues long. Germline CDR1 and CDR2: LGHNA and YNFKEQ. CDR3 sequence (DNA): TGTGCCAGCAGCCCTAGGCTGGGACAGATACATGGCTACACCTTC. It translates to CASSPRLGQIHGYTF.

The rearrangement links TRBV4-3 to TRBJ2-1; unclear D gene. CDR3 size: 16 residues. V was clipped by 0 bases and J by 0 bases, with 9 bases between them. Germline CDR1 and CDR2: LGHNA and YSLEER. DNA for the CDR3: TGCGCCAGCAGCCAAGAATTGACAAGCTCCTACAATGAGCAGTTCTTC. Translated: CASSQELTSSYNEQFF.

The chain joins TRBV3-1 (or the pseudogene TRBV3-2) to TRBJ2-7; 7 nucleotides line up with TRBD1. Germline values: CDR1 LGHDT, CDR2 YNNKEL (reference sequence). The J segment lost 5 bases and the V segment lost 4 bases, leaving 8 bases of the junction unmatched. This CDR3 is built from 14 residues. The CDR3 reads CASSRGQVTNEQYF. The CDR3 DNA sequence: TGTGCCAGCAGCCGTGGACAGGTGACGAACGAGCAGTACTTC.

The chain is built from TRBV5-1 and TRBJ2-7, with TRBD1 identical over 10 bases. This CDR3 is 14 amino acids long. Germline CDR1 and CDR2: SGHRS and YFSETQ. V dropped 4 bases and J dropped 3; count of bases not matched to a gene: 4. The CDR3 DNA reads TGCGCCAGCAGCCCCGGGACAGGGGACTACGAGCAGTACTTC. Protein sequence: CASSPGTGDYEQYF.

The chain uses TRBV14 and TRBJ1-2; 8 positions match TRBD1. Germline CDR1 SGHDN, CDR2 FVKESK. The CDR3 has 13 amino acids. The ends lost 5 bases at V and 3 bases at J; junction bases unmatched: 2. As DNA, the CDR3 is TGTGCCAGCAGCGCGACAGGGGACTATGGCTACACCTTC. Protein product: CASSATGDYGYTF.

To note about this clone: Other nucleotide sequences from this sample produce the same CDR3. The chain employs TRBV6-1 and TRBJ1-2, with no clear D. The germline V and J ends were trimmed by 2 bases and 2 bases, with 6 bases remaining between them. Germline V gene lookup returns CDR1 MNHNS and CDR2 SASEGT. The CDR3 extends over 13 amino acids. This chain's CDR3 is CASSERGNYGYTF. As DNA, the CDR3 is TGTGCCAGCAGTGAACGGGGAAACTATGGCTACACCTTC.

V and J are TRBV5-1 and TRBJ1-1, with TRBD1 identical over 11 bases. Trimming cost V 4 bases and J 3 bases; bases outside gene matches: 8. Germline CDR1 and CDR2: SGHRS and YFSETQ. This CDR3 region has 16 residues. DNA of the CDR3: TGCGCCAGCAGCCCCCGGTGGACAGGGGGCTACACTGAAGCTTTCTTT. Its protein product is CASSPRWTGGYTEAFF.

The rearrangement uses TRBV3-1 (or the pseudogene TRBV3-2) and TRBJ2-3; TRBD2 aligns across 10 bases. The germline gives CDR1 LGHDT, CDR2 YNNKEL (reference sequence). Losses at the gene ends were 4 bases for V and 6 bases for J; bases not matched to a gene: 7. This CDR3 region has 15 residues. CDR3 sequence (DNA): TGTGCCAGCAGCCCCCAGCGGGGGGGCGCGGATACGCAGTATTTT. It yields the protein CASSPQRGGADTQYF.

The gene calls are TRBV19 and TRBJ1-2; D is ambiguous. The CDR3 is 14 amino acids. CDR1 is LNHDA, CDR2 SQIVND, per germline (reference sequence). Trimming shortened V by 0 bases and J by 2 bases, and 7 bases separated the two germline ends. The CDR3 DNA reads TGTGCCAGTAGTATAGATCGAGGGAACTATGGCTACACCTTC. Translating it yields CASSIDRGNYGYTF.